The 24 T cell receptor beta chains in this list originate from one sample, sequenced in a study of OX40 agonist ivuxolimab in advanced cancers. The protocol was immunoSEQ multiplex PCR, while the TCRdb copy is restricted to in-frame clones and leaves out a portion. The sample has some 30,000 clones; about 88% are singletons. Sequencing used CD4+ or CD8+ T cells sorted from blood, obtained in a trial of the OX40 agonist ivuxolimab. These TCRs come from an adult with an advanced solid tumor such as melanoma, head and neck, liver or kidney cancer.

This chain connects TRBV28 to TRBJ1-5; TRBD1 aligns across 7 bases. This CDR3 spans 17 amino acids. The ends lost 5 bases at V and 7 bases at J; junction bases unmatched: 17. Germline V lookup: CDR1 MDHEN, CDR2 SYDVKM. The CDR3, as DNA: TGTGCCAGCAGTCCGAAAATATACCAGGGGGTCGGGCAGCCCCAGCATTTT. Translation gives CASSPKIYQGVGQPQHF. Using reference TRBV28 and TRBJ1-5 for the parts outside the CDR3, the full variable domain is DVKVTQSSRYLVKRTGEKVFLECVQDMDHENMFWYRQDPGLGLRLIYFSYDVKMKEKGDIPEGYSVSREKKERFSLILESASTNQTSMYLCASSPKIYQGVGQPQHFGDGTRLSIL.

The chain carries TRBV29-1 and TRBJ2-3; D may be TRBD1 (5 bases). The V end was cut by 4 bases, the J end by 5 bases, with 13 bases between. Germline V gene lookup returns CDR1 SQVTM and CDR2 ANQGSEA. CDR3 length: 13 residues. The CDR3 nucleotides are TGCAGCGTTGTCTTCAGGGCGGAAGATACGCAGTATTTT. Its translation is CSVVFRAEDTQYF.

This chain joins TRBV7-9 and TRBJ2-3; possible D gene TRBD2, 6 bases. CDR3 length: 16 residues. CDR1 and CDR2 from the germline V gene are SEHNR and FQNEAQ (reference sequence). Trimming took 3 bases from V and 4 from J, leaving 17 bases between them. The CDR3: CASSFDPGRMSDTQYF. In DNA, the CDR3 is TGTGCCAGCAGCTTCGACCCAGGGAGGATGTCAGATACGCAGTATTTT.

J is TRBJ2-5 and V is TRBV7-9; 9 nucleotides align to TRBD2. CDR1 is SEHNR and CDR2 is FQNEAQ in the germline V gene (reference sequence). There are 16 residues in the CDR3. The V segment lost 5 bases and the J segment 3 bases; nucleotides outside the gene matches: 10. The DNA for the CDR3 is TGTGCCAGCAGCCCGATCATAGCGGGAGAGAAAGAGACCCAGTACTTC. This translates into CASSPIIAGEKETQYF. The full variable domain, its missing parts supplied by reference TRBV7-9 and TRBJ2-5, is DTGVSQNPRHKITKRGQNVTFRCDPISEHNRLYWYRQTLGQGPEFLTYFQNEAQLEKSRLLSDRFSAERPKGSFSTLEIQRTEQGDSAMYLCASSPIIAGEKETQYFGPGTRLLVL.

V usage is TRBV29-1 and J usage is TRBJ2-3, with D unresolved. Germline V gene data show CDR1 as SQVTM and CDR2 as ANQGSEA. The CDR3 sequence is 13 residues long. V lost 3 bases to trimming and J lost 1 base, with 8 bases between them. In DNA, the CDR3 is TGCAGCGTTGAGGGCGGCCGCACAGATACGCAGTATTTT. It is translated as CSVEGGRTDTQYF.

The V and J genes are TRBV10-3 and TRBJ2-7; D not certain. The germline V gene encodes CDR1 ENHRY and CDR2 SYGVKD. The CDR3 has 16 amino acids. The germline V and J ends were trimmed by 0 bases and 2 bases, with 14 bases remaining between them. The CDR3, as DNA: TGTGCCATCAGTGAGTCGGGTCCGAGACCAACCTACGAGCAGTACTTC. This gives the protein CAISESGPRPTYEQYF.

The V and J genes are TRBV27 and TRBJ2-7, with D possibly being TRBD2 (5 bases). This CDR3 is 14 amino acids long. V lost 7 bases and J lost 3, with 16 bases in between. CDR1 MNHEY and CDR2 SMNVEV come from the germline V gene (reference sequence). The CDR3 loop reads CASTWFEGHYEQYF. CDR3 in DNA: TGTGCCAGCACCTGGTTTGAGGGCCACTACGAGCAGTACTTC.

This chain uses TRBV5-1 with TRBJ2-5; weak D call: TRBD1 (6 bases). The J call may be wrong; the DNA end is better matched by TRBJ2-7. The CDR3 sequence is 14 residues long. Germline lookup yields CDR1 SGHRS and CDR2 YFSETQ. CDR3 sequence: CASSLVSGDYEQYF. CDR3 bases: TGCGCCAGCAGCTTGGTCTCAGGGGATTACGAGCAGTACTTC.

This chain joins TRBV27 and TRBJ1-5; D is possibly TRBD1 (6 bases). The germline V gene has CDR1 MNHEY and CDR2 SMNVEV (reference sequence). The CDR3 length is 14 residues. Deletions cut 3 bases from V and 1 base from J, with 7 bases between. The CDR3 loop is CASSFQGSNQPQHF. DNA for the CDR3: TGTGCCAGCAGTTTCCAGGGGAGCAATCAGCCCCAGCATTTT.

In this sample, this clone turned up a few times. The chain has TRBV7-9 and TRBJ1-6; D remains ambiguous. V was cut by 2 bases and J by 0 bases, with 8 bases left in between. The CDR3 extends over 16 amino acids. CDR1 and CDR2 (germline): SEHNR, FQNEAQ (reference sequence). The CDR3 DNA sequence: TGTGCCAGCAGCTTAAGCCAGAGCTCCTATAATTCACCCCTCCACTTT. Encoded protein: CASSLSQSSYNSPLHF. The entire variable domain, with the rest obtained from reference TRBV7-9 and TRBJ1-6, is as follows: DTGVSQNPRHKITKRGQNVTFRCDPISEHNRLYWYRQTLGQGPEFLTYFQNEAQLEKSRLLSDRFSAERPKGSFSTLEIQRTEQGDSAMYLCASSLSQSSYNSPLHFGNGTRLTVT.

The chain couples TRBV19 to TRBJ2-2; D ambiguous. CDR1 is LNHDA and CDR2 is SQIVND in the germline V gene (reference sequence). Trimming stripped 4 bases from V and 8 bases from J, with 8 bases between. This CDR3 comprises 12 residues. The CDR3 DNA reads TGTGCCAGTAGTACGTTCTGGGGGGAGCTGTTTTTT. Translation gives CASSTFWGELFF.

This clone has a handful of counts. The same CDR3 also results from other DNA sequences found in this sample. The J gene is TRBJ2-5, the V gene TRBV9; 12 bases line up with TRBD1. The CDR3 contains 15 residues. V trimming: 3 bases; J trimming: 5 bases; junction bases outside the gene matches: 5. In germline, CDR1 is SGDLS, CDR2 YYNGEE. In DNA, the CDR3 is TGTGCCAGCAGCGGGGGACAGGGGGCTGGGGAGACCCAGTACTTC. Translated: CASSGGQGAGETQYF.

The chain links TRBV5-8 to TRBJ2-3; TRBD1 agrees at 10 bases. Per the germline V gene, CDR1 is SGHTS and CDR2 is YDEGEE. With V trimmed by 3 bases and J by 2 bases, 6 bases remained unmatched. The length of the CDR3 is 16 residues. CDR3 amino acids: CASSSGQGGLTDTQYF. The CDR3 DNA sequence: TGTGCCAGCAGCTCAGGACAGGGGGGCCTCACAGATACGCAGTATTTT.

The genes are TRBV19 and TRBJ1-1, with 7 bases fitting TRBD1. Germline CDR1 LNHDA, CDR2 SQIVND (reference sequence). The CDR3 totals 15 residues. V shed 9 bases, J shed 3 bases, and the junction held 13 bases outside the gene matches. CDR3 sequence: CASAHRFRGDTEAFF. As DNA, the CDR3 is TGTGCCAGCGCCCACCGGTTCAGGGGGGACACTGAAGCTTTCTTT.

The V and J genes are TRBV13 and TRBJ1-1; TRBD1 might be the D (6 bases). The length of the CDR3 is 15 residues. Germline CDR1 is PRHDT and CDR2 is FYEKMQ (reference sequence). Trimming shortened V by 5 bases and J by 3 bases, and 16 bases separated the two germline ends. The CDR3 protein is CASSERGHSDTEAFF. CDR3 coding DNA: TGTGCCAGCAGCGAGCGGGGACATTCGGACACTGAAGCTTTCTTT.

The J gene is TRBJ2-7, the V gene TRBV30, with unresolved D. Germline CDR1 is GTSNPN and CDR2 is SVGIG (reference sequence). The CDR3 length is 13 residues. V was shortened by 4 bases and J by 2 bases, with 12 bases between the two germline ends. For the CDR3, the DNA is TGTGCCTGGACCTCCCGCGGTGCCTACGAGCAGTACTTC. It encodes CAWTSRGAYEQYF.

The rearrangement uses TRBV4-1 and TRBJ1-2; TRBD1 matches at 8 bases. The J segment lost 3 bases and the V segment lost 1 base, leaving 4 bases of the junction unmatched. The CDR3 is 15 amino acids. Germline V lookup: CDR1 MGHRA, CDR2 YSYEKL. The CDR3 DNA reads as TGCGCCAGCAGCCAAGGGATACAGGGGGACTATGGCTACACCTTC. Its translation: CASSQGIQGDYGYTF.

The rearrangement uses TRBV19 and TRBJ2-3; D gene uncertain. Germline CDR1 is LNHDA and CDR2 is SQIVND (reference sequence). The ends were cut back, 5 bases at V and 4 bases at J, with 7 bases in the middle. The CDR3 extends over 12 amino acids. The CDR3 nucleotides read TGTGCCAGTAGTGTTCGCCCAGATACGCAGTATTTT. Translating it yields CASSVRPDTQYF.

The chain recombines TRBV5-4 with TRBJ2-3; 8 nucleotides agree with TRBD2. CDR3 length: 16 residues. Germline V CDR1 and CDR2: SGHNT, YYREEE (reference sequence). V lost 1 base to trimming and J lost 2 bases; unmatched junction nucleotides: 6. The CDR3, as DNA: TGTGCCAGCAGCTTGCAGTCTAGCGGGCCCACAGATACGCAGTATTTT. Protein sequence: CASSLQSSGPTDTQYF.

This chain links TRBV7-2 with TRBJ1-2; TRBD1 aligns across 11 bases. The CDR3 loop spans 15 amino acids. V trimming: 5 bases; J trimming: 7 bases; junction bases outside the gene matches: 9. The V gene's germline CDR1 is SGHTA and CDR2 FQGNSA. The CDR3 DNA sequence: TGTGCCAGCAGCACCCGGGACAGGGGGAGTCCTGGCTACACCTTC. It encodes CASSTRDRGSPGYTF.

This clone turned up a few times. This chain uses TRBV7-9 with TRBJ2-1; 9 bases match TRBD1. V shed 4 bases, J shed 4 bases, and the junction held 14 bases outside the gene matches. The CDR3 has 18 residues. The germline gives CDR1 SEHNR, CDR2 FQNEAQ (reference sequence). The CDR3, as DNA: TGTGCCAGCAGCTCCAACAACCCCGAGACAGGGGGATACAATGAGCAGTTCTTC. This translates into CASSSNNPETGGYNEQFF.

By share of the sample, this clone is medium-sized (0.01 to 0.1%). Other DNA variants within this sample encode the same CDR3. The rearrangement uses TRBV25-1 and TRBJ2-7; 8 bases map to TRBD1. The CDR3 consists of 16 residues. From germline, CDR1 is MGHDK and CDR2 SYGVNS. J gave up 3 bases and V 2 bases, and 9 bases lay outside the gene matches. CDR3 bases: TGTGCCAGCAGTGAAGCAGGGACAGGAGTCAACTACGAGCAGTACTTC. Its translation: CASSEAGTGVNYEQYF.

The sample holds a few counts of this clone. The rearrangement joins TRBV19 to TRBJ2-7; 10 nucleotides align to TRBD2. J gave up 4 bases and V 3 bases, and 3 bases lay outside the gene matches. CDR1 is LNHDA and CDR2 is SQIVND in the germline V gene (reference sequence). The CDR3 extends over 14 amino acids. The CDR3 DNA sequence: TGTGCCAGTAGTATGGCTAGCGGGAGTTACGAGCAGTACTTC. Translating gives CASSMASGSYEQYF.

CDR3 in amino acids: CASSQGGTTGRQTQYF. For the CDR3, the DNA is TGTGCCAGCAGCCAGGGGGGGACCACAGGTCGGCAGACCCAGTACTTC. This chain connects TRBV7-3 to TRBJ2-5; D may be TRBD1 or TRBD2 (7 bases each). V lost 5 bases and J 6 bases, leaving 22 bases between the germline ends. The CDR3 is 16 amino acids. Germline CDR1 and CDR2: SGHTA and FQGTGA. Full variable domain (outside the CDR3, taken from reference TRBV7-3 and TRBJ2-5): GAGVSQTPSNKVTEKGKYVELRCDPISGHTALYWYRQSLGQGPEFLIYFQGTGAADDSGLPNDRFFAVRPEGSVSTLKIQRTERGDSAVYLCASSQGGTTGRQTQYFGPGTRLLVL.